The clone carrying this T cell receptor (beta chain) was recorded a few times. The antigen is unknown. This sample was included in a study of T cells in Graves' hyperthyroidism and ophthalmopathy. Study-level findings and limits: Among thyroid clonotypes expanded above 0.001, most also appeared in blood.

Amplification of TCR beta CDR3 regions used RNA as the template. HTBI primers were employed in a first-round RT-PCR of the TCR CDR3. TCRdb re-analysed the multiplex PCR reads in MiXCR, keeping a single row per CDR3 protein. The table has about 590,000 distinct CDR3 sequences, 15% to 17% seen once; the top ten hold 7.3%. Calling Graves' hyperthyroidism stable meant ophthalmopathy did not progress within 18 months. Germline V gene lookup returns CDR1 MNHEY and CDR2 SMNVEV (reference sequence). This CDR3 is 10 amino acids long. Trimming left V 6 bases short and J 15 bases short, with 12 bases between. The receptor was derived from a woman aged 25 to 45 with Graves' hyperthyroidism. J is TRBJ2-1 and V is TRBV27; D is possibly TRBD1 or TRBD2 (5 bases each). Sequenced input: blood. The CDR3 here is CASSGTRLFF. In nucleotides, the CDR3 is TGTGCCAGCAGCGGGACGCGGTTGTTCTTC.